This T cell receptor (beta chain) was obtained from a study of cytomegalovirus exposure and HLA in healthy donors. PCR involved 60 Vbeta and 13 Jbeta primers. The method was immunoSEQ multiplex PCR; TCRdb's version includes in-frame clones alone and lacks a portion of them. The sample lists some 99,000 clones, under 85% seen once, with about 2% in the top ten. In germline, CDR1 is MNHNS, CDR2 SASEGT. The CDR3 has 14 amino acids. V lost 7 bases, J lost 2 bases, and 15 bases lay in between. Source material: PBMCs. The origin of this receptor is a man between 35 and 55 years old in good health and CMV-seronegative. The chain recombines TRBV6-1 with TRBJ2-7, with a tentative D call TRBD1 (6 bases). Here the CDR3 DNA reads TGTGCCAGCACCAGCTCTGGGGGCCCCTACGAGCAGTACTTC. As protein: CASTSSGGPYEQYF.